This T cell receptor beta chain was sequenced for a study of OX40 agonist ivuxolimab in advanced cancers. The data were produced by immunoSEQ multiplex PCR, yet TCRdb's version contains in-frame clones alone and is incomplete. Of 60,000 to 90,000 clones listed, more than 75% are singletons. The CDR3 sequence is 16 residues long. The germline V gene encodes CDR1 SGDLS and CDR2 YYNGEE. V was clipped by 0 bases and J by 2 bases; unmatched bases: 6. The receptor was isolated from an adult with an advanced solid tumor such as melanoma, head and neck, liver or kidney cancer. This specimen was CD4+ or CD8+ T cells sorted from blood, taken in a trial of the OX40 agonist ivuxolimab. This chain joins TRBV9 and TRBJ2-3, with TRBD2 matching over 7 bases. This CDR3 is CASSVAAGDFTDTQYF. The CDR3 DNA reads TGTGCCAGCAGCGTAGCTGCGGGGGACTTCACAGATACGCAGTATTTT.